These 24 T cell receptor beta chains share one sample of origin, sequenced in a study of Ad26.COV2.S vaccination and SARS-CoV-2 variants. Sample treatment: over 15 received Ad26.COV2.S at low or high dose, single or two shots; roughly 5 received placebo; per-sample allocation not given. Repertoires come from day 63 after the first vaccine or placebo injection. Sequenced by immunoSEQ multiplex PCR; TCRdb stores in-frame clones only, minus some. The table shows about 680,000 clones, with 70% to 90% occurring only once. The sample consisted of peripheral blood, taken in a trial of Ad26.COV2.S vaccine versus placebo. Source of these receptors: a person between 18 and 60 years old who received the Ad26.COV2.S COVID-19 vaccine or a placebo.

The chain combines TRBV7-2 with TRBJ2-2, with 9 bases identical to TRBD2. Germline V lookup: CDR1 SGHTA, CDR2 FQGNSA. The CDR3 contains 17 residues. V lost 5 bases to trimming and J lost 4 bases; unmatched junction nucleotides: 11. CDR3 DNA: TGTGCCAGCAGCCTAGAACCGGGACTAGCTTCCACCGGGGAGCTGTTTTTT. Protein sequence: CASSLEPGLASTGELFF.

The rearrangement links TRBV4-2 to TRBJ2-4, with 15 positions matching TRBD2. Per germline, CDR1 LGHNA and CDR2 YNFKEQ. The CDR3 length is 19 residues. With 0 bases clipped from V and 2 bases from J, the junction kept 5 bases outside the gene matches. The CDR3 DNA reads as TGTGCCAGCAGCCAAGAGGGACTAGCGGGAGGTGTGTCCAAAAACATTCAGTACTTC. Translated: CASSQEGLAGGVSKNIQYF.

Details on this clone: The same CDR3 arises from other DNA sequences in this sample as well. This chain links TRBV3-1 (or the pseudogene TRBV3-2) with TRBJ2-7; D is uncertain. This CDR3 is built from 13 residues. With 4 bases removed from V and 0 bases from J, the gap between germline ends came to 7 bases. Looked up from germline, CDR1 is LGHDT and CDR2 is YNNKEL (reference sequence). Here the CDR3 DNA reads TGTGCCAGCAGCCCCGCCCTCTCCTACGAGCAGTACTTC. Protein sequence: CASSPALSYEQYF.

This chain uses TRBV6-6 with TRBJ1-6; D uncertain. V was clipped by 4 bases and J by 5 bases, with 9 bases between them. Germline-derived CDR1 and CDR2 are MNHNY and SVGAGI (reference sequence). CDR3 length: 14 residues. CDR3 sequence: CASSFRSDNSPLHF. DNA for the CDR3: TGTGCCAGCAGTTTCAGATCAGATAATTCACCCCTCCACTTT.

V gene TRBV19 combines with J gene TRBJ1-1; unclear D gene. V lost 7 bases, J lost 1 base, and 19 bases lay in between. Germline V CDR1 and CDR2: LNHDA, SQIVND (reference sequence). The CDR3 totals 16 residues. As DNA, the CDR3 is TGTGCCAGTACCCCCCTTATCACAGTGACGAACACTGAAGCTTTCTTT. Translating it yields CASTPLITVTNTEAFF. The variable domain in full, completed from reference TRBV19 and TRBJ1-1, reads DGGITQSPKYLFRKEGQNVTLSCEQNLNHDAMYWYRQDPGQGLRLIYYSQIVNDFQKGDIAEGYSVSREKKESFPLTVTSAQKNPTAFYLCASTPLITVTNTEAFFGQGTRLTVV.

J is TRBJ2-5 and V is TRBV5-1; a weak D match, TRBD2 (6 bases). Per the germline V gene, CDR1 is SGHRS and CDR2 is YFSETQ. CDR3 size: 16 residues. The V gene lost 1 base and the J gene lost 5 bases, with 18 bases spanning the gap. The DNA of the CDR3 is TGCGCCAGCAGCTTGCTAGGGCGGGGCTCGGGGGAGACCCAGTACTTC. This codes for CASSLLGRGSGETQYF.

In its sample, this clone was seen once. The J gene is TRBJ2-3, the V gene TRBV19; 10 bases agree with TRBD1. CDR1 is LNHDA and CDR2 is SQIVND in the germline V gene (reference sequence). This CDR3 comprises 15 residues. V shed 9 bases, J shed 6 bases, and the junction held 12 bases outside the gene matches. The CDR3: CASTDGQGVIDTQYF. In DNA, the CDR3 is TGTGCCAGCACCGATGGACAGGGGGTAATCGATACGCAGTATTTT.

This clone was observed a single time. The chain has TRBV7-3 and TRBJ2-2; D tentatively reads TRBD1 or TRBD2 (7 bases each). Trimming left V 4 bases short and J 3 bases short, with 12 bases between. The CDR3 covers 15 residues. The germline V gene encodes CDR1 SGHTA and CDR2 FQGTGA. The CDR3 protein is CASSSTGRDTGELFF. The CDR3 region has the DNA TGTGCCAGCAGCTCGACAGGGAGGGACACCGGGGAGCTGTTTTTT.

The chain has TRBV7-8 and TRBJ2-7; D gene unclear. Deletions cut 1 base from V and 0 bases from J, with 10 bases between. The CDR3 extends over 15 amino acids. Looked up from germline, CDR1 is SGHVS and CDR2 is FQNEAQ. The CDR3 region has the DNA TGTGCCAGCAGCTTAGAGGGTACCCTCTCCTACGAGCAGTACTTC. Translating gives CASSLEGTLSYEQYF.

The chain is built from TRBV29-1 and TRBJ1-2, with D possibly being TRBD1 (5 bases). The CDR3 loop spans 11 amino acids. Germline V gives CDR1 SQVTM, CDR2 ANQGSEA. V lost 4 bases to trimming and J lost 8 bases, with 11 bases between them. The CDR3 loop reads CSVGQRGGYTF. In DNA, the CDR3 is TGCAGCGTTGGACAGCGGGGAGGCTACACCTTC. Supplemented by reference TRBV29-1 and TRBJ1-2, the full variable domain reads SAVISQKPSRDICQRGTSLTIQCQVDSQVTMMFWYRQQPGQSLTLIATANQGSEATYESGFVIDKFPISRPNLTFSTLTVSNMSPEDSSIYLCSVGQRGGYTFGSGTRLTVV.

This chain joins TRBV7-9 and TRBJ1-5, with D perhaps TRBD1 (6 bases). There are 16 residues in the CDR3. V lost 5 bases and J lost 2, with 16 bases in between. The V gene's germline CDR1 is SEHNR and CDR2 FQNEAQ (reference sequence). CDR3 sequence reads: CASSPIQGVGNQPQHF. The DNA of the CDR3 is TGTGCCAGCAGCCCAATACAGGGAGTGGGCAATCAGCCCCAGCATTTT.

This clone has only one observation. The chain employs TRBV7-2 and TRBJ1-1, with D maybe TRBD1 (5 bases). Germline V gene lookup returns CDR1 SGHTA and CDR2 FQGNSA. The CDR3 runs to 13 residues. With 0 bases removed from V and 7 bases from J, the gap between germline ends came to 9 bases. The DNA for the CDR3 is TGTGCCAGCAGCTTAGCAGGGGCGGTTGAAGCTTTCTTT. Translation: CASSLAGAVEAFF.

The rearrangement joins TRBV5-8 to TRBJ1-3, with a weak D call TRBD1 (6 bases). Germline lookup yields CDR1 SGHTS and CDR2 YDEGEE. This CDR3 comprises 14 residues. V was trimmed by 3 bases and J by 3 bases, leaving 10 bases between them. This CDR3 is CASSSGTFGNTIYF. The CDR3 nucleotides are TGTGCCAGCAGCTCCGGGACATTTGGAAACACCATATATTTT.

This clone appeared once. This chain uses TRBV9 with TRBJ1-3; 7 bases fit TRBD1. Germline values: CDR1 SGDLS, CDR2 YYNGEE. The CDR3 extends over 15 amino acids. V lost 0 bases and J lost 2; bases outside the gene matches: 2. The CDR3 nucleotides are TGTGCCAGCAGCGTAGTGGGACAGCCTGGAAACACCATATATTTT. Translating it yields CASSVVGQPGNTIYF.

In DNA, the CDR3 is TGTGCCAGCAGCCCGACTGCGGGACTAGCCTACGAGCAGTACTTC. Amino acid sequence: CASSPTAGLAYEQYF. The chain combines TRBV7-6 with TRBJ2-7; TRBD2 matches at 8 bases. This CDR3 contains 15 residues. The ends lost 5 bases at V and 2 bases at J; junction bases unmatched: 8. Germline assignment: CDR1 SGHVS and CDR2 FNYEAQ.

Only a few counts were recorded for this clone. This chain links TRBV7-9 with TRBJ2-7; TRBD2 matches 7 bases. V lost 5 bases to trimming and J lost 3 bases; unmatched junction nucleotides: 13. Germline CDR1 SEHNR, CDR2 FQNEAQ (reference sequence). There are 16 residues in the CDR3. The CDR3 spells CASSLSSITSDYEQYF. The CDR3 DNA sequence: TGTGCCAGCAGCCTCTCCTCAATTACTAGCGACTACGAGCAGTACTTC.

The CDR3 here is CASSHRGRAEYGYTF. The CDR3 DNA is TGCGCCAGCAGTCATCGAGGCCGCGCTGAATATGGCTACACCTTC. V usage is TRBV23-1 and J usage is TRBJ1-2, with D unresolved. TRBV23-1 is identified as an open reading frame with a role that is uncertain. The CDR3 spans 15 residues. The V end was cut by 3 bases, the J end by 5 bases, with 16 bases between.

The genes are TRBV6-5 and TRBJ2-1; D gene unclear. The CDR3 length is 13 residues. The germline V gene encodes CDR1 MNHEY and CDR2 SVGAGI. The germline V and J ends were trimmed by 6 bases and 0 bases, with 6 bases remaining between them. The CDR3 DNA follows: TGTGCCAGCAGACAGTACTCCTACAATGAGCAGTTCTTC. Translated: CASRQYSYNEQFF.

This chain connects TRBV15 to TRBJ2-1, with 11 bases aligning to TRBD2. From germline, CDR1 is LNHNV and CDR2 YYDKDF (reference sequence). The CDR3 extends over 15 amino acids. With 3 bases clipped from V and 7 bases from J, the junction kept 5 bases outside the gene matches. The CDR3 region has the DNA TGTGCCACCAGCAGTACCGGGACTAGCGGTAATGAGCAGTTCTTC. Translating gives CATSSTGTSGNEQFF.

V and J are TRBV30 and TRBJ1-2, with D possibly being TRBD1 (6 bases). V lost 2 bases and J lost 7, with 11 bases in between. Germline V CDR1 and CDR2: GTSNPN, SVGIG (reference sequence). CDR3 length: 12 residues. The CDR3 loop is CAWSSGEGGYTF. CDR3 DNA: TGTGCCTGGAGTTCAGGGGAGGGTGGCTACACCTTC. Together with reference TRBV30 and TRBJ1-2, the CDR3 gives the full variable domain: SQTIHQWPATLVQPVGSPLSLECTVEGTSNPNLYWYRQAAGRGLQLLFYSVGIGQISSEVPQNLSASRPQDRQFILSSKKLLLSDSGFYLCAWSSGEGGYTFGSGTRLTVV.

The chain uses TRBV3-1 (or the pseudogene TRBV3-2) and TRBJ1-2; tentative D call: TRBD1 (6 bases). The V gene lost 6 bases and the J gene lost 4 bases, with 9 bases spanning the gap. This CDR3 is 12 amino acids long. CDR1 is LGHDT and CDR2 is YNNKEL in the germline V gene (reference sequence). For the CDR3, the DNA is TGTGCCAGCAGTCAGGACAGCTATGGCTACACCTTC. This codes for CASSQDSYGYTF.

This chain uses TRBV4-1 with TRBJ2-6; TRBD1 agrees at 10 bases. Trimming cost V 4 bases and J 1 base; bases outside gene matches: 4. Germline CDR1 is MGHRA and CDR2 is YSYEKL. The CDR3 runs 17 residues. The CDR3 DNA follows: TGCGCCAGCAGCCTCGACAGGGGGCGTTCTGGGGCCAACGTCCTGACTTTC. Its protein is CASSLDRGRSGANVLTF.

This clone was recorded once. The chain carries TRBV9 and TRBJ2-7; D is possibly TRBD1 or TRBD2 (5 bases each). With 3 bases removed from V and 7 bases from J, the gap between germline ends came to 14 bases. The CDR3 is made up of 13 amino acids. Germline CDR1 SGDLS, CDR2 YYNGEE. This chain's CDR3 is CASSGRGEEEQYF. In DNA form, the CDR3 reads TGTGCCAGCAGCGGAAGAGGGGAAGAAGAGCAGTACTTC.

The V and J genes are TRBV5-4 and TRBJ2-5; 7 bases map to TRBD1. J was trimmed by 5 bases and V by 2 bases; bases with no gene match: 3. The germline CDR1 and CDR2 sequences are SGHNT and YYREEE (reference sequence). This CDR3 contains 13 residues. In DNA form, the CDR3 reads TGTGCCAGCAGCTTACAGGGGCGCGAGACCCAGTACTTC. Protein sequence: CASSLQGRETQYF.